This TCR beta chain was sequenced during a study of T cell clones after liver transplantation. Study context: TCRbeta sequencing after a pre-transplant mixed lymphocyte reaction identified graft-donor-reactive clones, later tracked in post-transplant blood. Three of the eight recipients were HCV-positive; the rest had non-autoimmune, non-viral transplant indications. At least one year of complete immunosuppression withdrawal without enzymes over twice normal defined tolerance.

Sequencing used immunoSEQ multiplex PCR; TCRdb keeps in-frame clones, though not all of them. This table holds approximately 6,300 clones, 30% to 35% found once. Sequencing of dividing CFSE-low cells from the MLR defined alloreactive TCRbeta sequences. Germline CDR1 is KGHSH and CDR2 is LQKENI. There are 15 residues in the CDR3. Trimming removed 6 bases from V and 6 bases from J; junction bases left unmatched: 7. Only a few counts were recorded for this clone. Its target is not known. The sequence was obtained from a human patient who received a liver transplant. The graft donor may be the source of some T cells. The chain links TRBV18 to TRBJ2-2; 10 bases line up with TRBD1. Sequencing was carried out using CD4+ T cells from cultured PBMCs. Written as DNA, the CDR3 is TGTGCCAGCTCCCGACAGGGGGCCTTCTCCGGGGAGCTGTTTTTT. Encoded protein: CASSRQGAFSGELFF.